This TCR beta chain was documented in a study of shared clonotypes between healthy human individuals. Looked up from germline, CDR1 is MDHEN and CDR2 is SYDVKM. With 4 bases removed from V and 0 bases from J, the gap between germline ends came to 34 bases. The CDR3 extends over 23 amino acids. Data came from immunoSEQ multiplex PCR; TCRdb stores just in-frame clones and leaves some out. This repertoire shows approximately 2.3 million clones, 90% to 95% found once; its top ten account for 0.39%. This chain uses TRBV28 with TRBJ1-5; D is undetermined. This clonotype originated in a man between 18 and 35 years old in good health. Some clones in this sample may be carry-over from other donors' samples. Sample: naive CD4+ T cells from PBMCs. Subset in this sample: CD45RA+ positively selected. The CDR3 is CASSSGRITTSWLVGNSNQPQHF. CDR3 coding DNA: TGTGCCAGCAGTTCCGGACGCATAACTACGTCGTGGCTTGTCGGGAATAGCAATCAGCCCCAGCATTTT. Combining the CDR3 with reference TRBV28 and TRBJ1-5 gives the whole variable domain DVKVTQSSRYLVKRTGEKVFLECVQDMDHENMFWYRQDPGLGLRLIYFSYDVKMKEKGDIPEGYSVSREKKERFSLILESASTNQTSMYLCASSSGRITTSWLVGNSNQPQHFGDGTRLSIL.